These 9 T cell receptor beta chains were all obtained from the same sample, sequenced in a study of PD-1 blockade in classical Hodgkin lymphoma. Using immunoSEQ multiplex PCR, the repertoire was profiled, and TCRdb retains in-frame clones only, with some absent. The sample has some 26,000 clones, nearly 95% seen once. Time point in this sample: newly diagnosed, previously untreated cHL patient sample. Sequenced sample: peripheral blood mononuclear cells (PBMCs). These receptors all come from a human donor with classical Hodgkin lymphoma.

With respect to this clone: Within the sample, other DNA sequences also encode this same CDR3. The J gene is TRBJ2-5, the V gene TRBV14; 7 nucleotides match TRBD2. There are 16 residues in the CDR3. The V segment lost 3 bases and the J segment 0 bases; nucleotides outside the gene matches: 7. The germline V gene has CDR1 SGHDN and CDR2 FVKESK. CDR3 sequence (DNA): TGTGCCAGCAGCCAGTCGGATAGCGGGTACCAAGAGACCCAGTACTTC. This encodes CASSQSDSGYQETQYF.

The table lists this clone with a few counts. The V call is TRBV9, the J call TRBJ2-5; D assignment may be TRBD1 or TRBD2 (5 bases each). CDR1 is SGDLS and CDR2 is YYNGEE in the germline V gene. V was clipped by 6 bases and J by 7 bases, with 16 bases between them. The CDR3 covers 13 residues. The CDR3 DNA is TGTGCCAGCAACACCGACGGGACCGGGACCCAGTACTTC. This encodes CASNTDGTGTQYF.

The chain recombines TRBV5-6 with TRBJ1-6; a weak D match, TRBD1 (5 bases). The CDR3 is 13 residues long. V gave up 0 bases and J gave up 13 bases, with 11 bases separating them. CDR1 is SGHDT and CDR2 is YYEEEE in the germline V gene. The CDR3, as DNA: TGTGCCAGCAGCTTGGCGAGCAGGGATCCCCTCCACTTT. Amino acid sequence: CASSLASRDPLHF.

The rearrangement uses TRBV6-5 and TRBJ2-5, with 10 bases that match TRBD1. Germline CDR1 reads MNHEY; CDR2 reads SVGAGI. The CDR3 is made up of 15 amino acids. J gave up 0 bases and V 5 bases, and 3 bases lay outside the gene matches. CDR3 residues: CASSRDRGHQETQYF. CDR3 in DNA: TGTGCCAGCAGTCGGGACAGGGGACACCAAGAGACCCAGTACTTC.

V gene TRBV5-1 combines with J gene TRBJ2-1, with D perhaps matching TRBD2 (6 bases). V lost 3 bases and J 0 bases, leaving 16 bases between the germline ends. The CDR3 sequence is 17 residues long. Germline CDR1 reads SGHRS; CDR2 reads YFSETQ. The CDR3: CASSSDMAGSSYNEQFF. CDR3 DNA: TGCGCCAGCAGCTCCGATATGGCGGGGAGCTCCTACAATGAGCAGTTCTTC.

This clone was recorded once. The genes are TRBV19 and TRBJ1-5, with a possible D match to TRBD1 (6 bases). Germline lookup yields CDR1 LNHDA and CDR2 SQIVND (reference sequence). The CDR3 loop spans 16 amino acids. Between the trimmed V and J ends, which lost 6 bases and 3 bases, there was a span of 18 bases. DNA for the CDR3: TGTGCCAGTAGACCTCCGACCGGGACAAACAATCAGCCCCAGCATTTT. It yields the protein CASRPPTGTNNQPQHF.

This clone appeared a single time. The chain uses TRBV5-4 and TRBJ2-2; D gene ambiguous. Germline values: CDR1 SGHNT, CDR2 YYREEE (reference sequence). V lost 3 bases to trimming and J lost 1 base, with 10 bases between them. The CDR3 contains 15 residues. CDR3 DNA sequence: TGTGCCAGCAGCTCCCAGGCCATGAACACCGGGGAGCTGTTTTTT. Its translation: CASSSQAMNTGELFF.

CDR3 in DNA: TGTGCCAGCAGCTCCCCGGTAGCCCTCTATGGCTACACCTTC. Protein: CASSSPVALYGYTF. J is TRBJ1-2 and V is TRBV7-2; D is undetermined. CDR1 and CDR2 from the germline V gene are SGHTA and FQGNSA. The CDR3 is made up of 14 amino acids. V was pared by 4 bases and J by 4 bases, with 13 bases between.

The rearrangement joins TRBV7-2 to TRBJ2-2; D possibly matches TRBD1 or TRBD2 (5 bases each). This CDR3 has 14 residues. Germline loops: CDR1 SGHTA, CDR2 FQGNSA. V lost 5 bases and J lost 6, with 13 bases in between. The CDR3 protein is CASSAPGTAGELFF. The CDR3 nucleotides read TGTGCCAGCAGCGCCCCCGGGACGGCCGGGGAGCTGTTTTTT.